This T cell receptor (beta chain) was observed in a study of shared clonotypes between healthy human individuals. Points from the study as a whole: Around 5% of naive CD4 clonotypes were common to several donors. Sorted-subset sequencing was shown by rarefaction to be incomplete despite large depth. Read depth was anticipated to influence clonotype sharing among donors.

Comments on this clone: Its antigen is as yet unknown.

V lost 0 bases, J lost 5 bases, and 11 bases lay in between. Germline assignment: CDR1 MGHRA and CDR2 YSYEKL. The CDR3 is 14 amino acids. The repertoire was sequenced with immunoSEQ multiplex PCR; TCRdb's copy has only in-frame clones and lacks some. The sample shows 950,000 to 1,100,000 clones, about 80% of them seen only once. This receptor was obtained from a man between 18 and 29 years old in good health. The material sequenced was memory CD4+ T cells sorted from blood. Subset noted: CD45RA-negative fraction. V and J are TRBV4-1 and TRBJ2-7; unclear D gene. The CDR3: CASSQDRVAHEQYF. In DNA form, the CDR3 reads TGCGCCAGCAGCCAAGATCGGGTTGCCCACGAGCAGTACTTC.